This is a list of T cell receptor beta chains from one sample in a study of blood T cell repertoires in COVID-19. Sequencing used immunoSEQ multiplex PCR; TCRdb keeps in-frame clones, though not all of them. This table holds about 57,000 clones, roughly 80% found once. The sample was peripheral blood. These receptors were taken from a woman between 55 and 75 years old with acute or convalescent COVID-19. CDR3s include the opening cysteine and the closing phenylalanine or tryptophan. Each record gives: J gene, V gene, CDR3 protein.

j_call: TRBJ2-1
v_call: TRBV30
cdr3_aa: CAWVAGFNEQFF

j_call: TRBJ2-7
v_call: TRBV2
cdr3_aa: CASNLGPPSYEQYF

j_call: TRBJ2-3
v_call: TRBV6-5
cdr3_aa: CAISPFGGSDTQYF

j_call: TRBJ1-4
v_call: TRBV14
cdr3_aa: CASSQRTGFQVNEKLFF

j_call: TRBJ2-3
v_call: TRBV18
cdr3_aa: CASSRDITDTQYF

j_call: TRBJ1-1
v_call: TRBV9
cdr3_aa: CASSVDPGSNTEAFF

j_call: TRBJ1-5
v_call: TRBV5-5
cdr3_aa: CASSLDIRGQPQHF

j_call: TRBJ1-4
v_call: TRBV7-9
cdr3_aa: CASSGGGGFWEKLFF

j_call: TRBJ1-2
v_call: TRBV10-3
cdr3_aa: CAISSYGDRFGGDYGYTF

j_call: TRBJ1-4
v_call: TRBV7-2
cdr3_aa: CASSLRTGHEKLFF

j_call: TRBJ1-1
v_call: TRBV18
cdr3_aa: CASSLGGGETFF

j_call: TRBJ2-5
v_call: TRBV24-1
cdr3_aa: CATSDGRGQETQYF

j_call: TRBJ2-7
v_call: TRBV7-2
cdr3_aa: CASSHGYRGLYEQYF

j_call: TRBJ2-7
v_call: TRBV7-9
cdr3_aa: CASSLHGGVAYEQYF